This TCR beta chain was recorded in a study of T cell responses to AZD1222 COVID-19 vaccine. Study observations and caveats: Possibly, clonal diversity was underestimated; donors were largely white British and included more females. Baseline seropositives among AZD1222 recipients totaled only 5 or 6. Every sample of the repertoires postdated the peak T cell response. Receipt of two AZD1222 doses was followed by a rise in Spike-specific TCR breadth and depth.

For this clone: The antigen remains unidentified.

V was pared by 3 bases and J by 5 bases, with 11 bases of the junction left unmatched. Germline values: CDR1 SGDLS, CDR2 YYNGEE. CDR3 length equals 16 residues. Sequencing used immunoSEQ multiplex PCR; TCRdb keeps in-frame clones, though not all of them. The sample yields about 120,000 clones, around 86% seen once. The source of this sequence is an adult in good health. The V and J genes are TRBV9 and TRBJ2-1; 7 bases map to TRBD1. Sample: peripheral blood, taken on day 0 of AZD1222 vaccination. CDR3 sequence: CASSAPHRGNDNEQFF. In nucleotides, the CDR3 is TGTGCCAGCAGCGCACCCCACAGGGGCAACGACAATGAGCAGTTCTTC.